Listed here are 30 T cell receptor beta chains from one sample, sequenced in a study of sequential checkpoint blockade in melanoma. Treatment indicated: randomized to nivolumab then ipilimumab (arm A) or the reverse (arm B). Measured with immunoSEQ multiplex PCR; TCRdb has only the in-frame clones, and not every one. The sample has 30,000 to 45,000 clones; about 88% are singletons. Sequenced here: CD8+ T cells sorted from blood (inferred from file names), sampled from a patient given nivolumab and ipilimumab in sequence. The source is a human donor with melanoma.

The V gene is TRBV7-9, the J gene TRBJ2-3, with 8 bases fitting TRBD2. The V segment lost 5 bases and the J segment 2 bases; nucleotides outside the gene matches: 6. There are 15 residues in the CDR3. Looked up from germline, CDR1 is SEHNR and CDR2 is FQNEAQ (reference sequence). The CDR3 loop reads CASSPGRATTDTQYF. CDR3 coding DNA: TGTGCCAGCAGCCCCGGGAGGGCCACCACAGATACGCAGTATTTT.

The CDR3 protein is CASRPTDRMNTEAFF. As DNA, the CDR3 is TGTGCCAGCAGACCAACAGACAGAATGAACACTGAAGCTTTCTTT. The chain combines TRBV7-9 with TRBJ1-1, with D tentatively TRBD1 (5 bases). The CDR3 is 15 amino acids. Germline V lookup: CDR1 SEHNR, CDR2 FQNEAQ (reference sequence). With 6 bases removed from V and 0 bases from J, the gap between germline ends came to 14 bases.

The V and J genes are TRBV5-1 and TRBJ1-1; D is undetermined. The V end was cut by 0 bases, the J end by 3 bases, with 6 bases between. This CDR3 spans 13 amino acids. Germline V gene lookup returns CDR1 SGHRS and CDR2 YFSETQ. CDR3 coding DNA: TGCGCCAGCAGCTTGGGGCAGGACACTGAAGCTTTCTTT. Amino acid sequence: CASSLGQDTEAFF. Looking up the rest from reference TRBV5-1 and TRBJ1-1 gives the full variable domain: KAGVTQTPRYLIKTRGQQVTLSCSPISGHRSVSWYQQTPGQGLQFLFEYFSETQRNKGNFPGRFSGRQFSNSRSEMNVSTLELGDSALYLCASSLGQDTEAFFGQGTRLTVV.

The chain links TRBV29-1 to TRBJ2-3; 14 bases fit TRBD2. After removal of 6 bases from V and 5 bases from J, the junction contained 16 bases not matched to a gene. The CDR3 consists of 18 residues. The V gene's germline CDR1 is SQVTM and CDR2 ANQGSEA. The CDR3 DNA sequence: TGCAGCGTCAGACTAGCGGGAGGGCCAAATAGCCTCGGAGATACGCAGTATTTT. Residues: CSVRLAGGPNSLGDTQYF.

This clone was picked up a small number of times. J is TRBJ1-5 and V is TRBV4-1; 9 positions agree with TRBD1. The CDR3 consists of 14 residues. The V gene's germline CDR1 is MGHRA and CDR2 YSYEKL. V lost 0 bases and J lost 7; bases outside the gene matches: 1. CDR3 region: CASSQETGGQPQHF. The CDR3 DNA follows: TGCGCCAGCAGCCAAGAGACAGGGGGACAGCCCCAGCATTTT.

The chain couples TRBV30 to TRBJ2-3; TRBD2 matches 8 bases. Germline V lookup: CDR1 GTSNPN, CDR2 SVGIG (reference sequence). This CDR3 is 15 amino acids long. V was clipped by 2 bases and J by 5 bases; unmatched bases: 9. CDR3 in amino acids: CAWSLSGNFIDTQYF. In DNA form, the CDR3 reads TGTGCCTGGAGTCTTAGCGGGAACTTCATAGATACGCAGTATTTT. The variable domain in full, with the rest retrieved from reference TRBV30 and TRBJ2-3, is SQTIHQWPATLVQPVGSPLSLECTVEGTSNPNLYWYRQAAGRGLQLLFYSVGIGQISSEVPQNLSASRPQDRQFILSSKKLLLSDSGFYLCAWSLSGNFIDTQYFGPGTRLTVL.

J is TRBJ1-3 and V is TRBV2; no clear D gene. V was cut by 1 base and J by 2 bases, with 9 bases left in between. Germline V gene data show CDR1 as SNHLY and CDR2 as FYNNEI. The CDR3 runs 15 residues. The CDR3 nucleotides are TGTGCCAGCAGTGAAGGGAGAGTCACTGGAAACACCATATATTTT. This encodes CASSEGRVTGNTIYF.

The chain employs TRBV7-3 and TRBJ2-1; maybe TRBD1 (6 bases). Trimming removed 2 bases at V and 2 bases at J, with 19 bases between. CDR3 length: 18 residues. Germline CDR1 SGHTA, CDR2 FQGTGA. CDR3 coding DNA: TGTGCCAGCAGCTTAGAAGACGGGACATCCCCCCCCTACAATGAGCAGTTCTTC. Translation gives CASSLEDGTSPPYNEQFF.

The chain carries TRBV28 and TRBJ1-2; D perhaps matches TRBD1 (5 bases). The germline gives CDR1 MDHEN, CDR2 SYDVKM. V dropped 3 bases and J dropped 4 bases, with 9 bases sitting between them. This CDR3 spans 13 amino acids. CDR3 sequence reads: CASSFQGGYGYTF. In DNA form, the CDR3 reads TGTGCCAGCAGTTTTCAGGGTGGCTATGGCTACACCTTC.

The V call is TRBV7-9, the J call TRBJ2-7, with no clear D. V shed 2 bases and J shed 3 bases, with 11 bases lying between them. Germline V gives CDR1 SEHNR, CDR2 FQNEAQ (reference sequence). The CDR3 extends over 14 amino acids. The CDR3 spells CASSLQANHYEQYF. The CDR3 region has the DNA TGTGCCAGCAGCTTACAAGCGAACCACTACGAGCAGTACTTC.

The rearrangement joins TRBV19 to TRBJ1-3; 7 nucleotides align to TRBD1. The ends lost 7 bases at V and 0 bases at J; junction bases unmatched: 12. CDR1 is LNHDA, CDR2 SQIVND, per germline (reference sequence). This CDR3 comprises 17 residues. The CDR3 is CASTLPRQGVSGNTIYF. In DNA, the CDR3 is TGTGCCAGTACCCTGCCCAGACAGGGAGTCTCTGGAAACACCATATATTTT. The full variable domain, in which reference TRBV19 and TRBJ1-3 provide the parts outside the CDR3, is DGGITQSPKYLFRKEGQNVTLSCEQNLNHDAMYWYRQDPGQGLRLIYYSQIVNDFQKGDIAEGYSVSREKKESFPLTVTSAQKNPTAFYLCASTLPRQGVSGNTIYFGEGSWLTVV.

The rearrangement uses TRBV6-5 and TRBJ1-2, with TRBD1 matching 7 bases. V gave up 5 bases and J gave up 6 bases; unmatched junction bases: 3. Germline CDR1 MNHEY, CDR2 SVGAGI. CDR3 length: 12 residues. The CDR3 nucleotides are TGTGCCAGCAGTGGGACAGTAAATGGCTACACCTTC. Translation gives CASSGTVNGYTF.

This chain uses TRBV7-2 with TRBJ2-3, with TRBD2 identical over 8 bases. From germline, CDR1 is SGHTA and CDR2 FQGNSA. CDR3 length equals 16 residues. V dropped 1 base and J dropped 3; count of bases not matched to a gene: 6. The CDR3 DNA is TGTGCCAGCAGCTTAGAAGCGGGAGAGTCAACAGATACGCAGTATTTT. Protein: CASSLEAGESTDTQYF.

The genes are TRBV2 and TRBJ1-1; D gene unclear. In germline, CDR1 is SNHLY, CDR2 FYNNEI. This CDR3 region has 16 residues. Between the trimmed V and J ends, which lost 1 base and 3 bases, there was a span of 15 bases. The CDR3 here is CASSEGPGFDDTEAFF. Written as DNA, the CDR3 is TGTGCCAGCAGTGAAGGTCCGGGGTTCGACGACACTGAAGCTTTCTTT. The variable domain in full, completed from reference TRBV2 and TRBJ1-1, reads EPEVTQTPSHQVTQMGQEVILRCVPISNHLYFYWYRQILGQKVEFLVSFYNNEISEKSEIFDDQFSVERPDGSNFTLKIRSTKLEDSAMYFCASSEGPGFDDTEAFFGQGTRLTVV.

This clone was seen a few times. This chain joins TRBV4-3 and TRBJ1-2, with 8 bases lining up with TRBD1. In germline, CDR1 is LGHNA, CDR2 YSLEER. The V segment lost 0 bases and the J segment 7 bases; nucleotides outside the gene matches: 10. The CDR3 totals 16 residues. This chain's CDR3 is CASSQDWAGGLGGYTF. CDR3 nucleotide sequence: TGCGCCAGCAGCCAAGATTGGGCAGGGGGCCTCGGTGGCTACACCTTC.

The V gene is TRBV5-4, the J gene TRBJ1-5, with 9 bases lining up with TRBD1. With 0 bases clipped from V and 7 bases from J, the junction kept 2 bases outside the gene matches. The germline V gene encodes CDR1 SGHNT and CDR2 YYREEE (reference sequence). This CDR3 is 14 amino acids long. The CDR3 spells CASSLDRGPQPQHF. CDR3 nucleotide sequence: TGTGCCAGCAGCTTGGACAGGGGGCCCCAGCCCCAGCATTTT. Full variable domain (remainder filled in from reference TRBV5-4 and TRBJ1-5): ETGVTQSPTHLIKTRGQQVTLRCSSQSGHNTVSWYQQALGQGPQFIFQYYREEENGRGNFPPRFSGLQFPNYSSELNVNALELDDSALYLCASSLDRGPQPQHFGDGTRLSIL.

The chain recombines TRBV9 with TRBJ2-1, with D unclear. CDR3 length: 13 residues. Between the trimmed V and J ends, which lost 0 bases and 1 base, there was a span of 2 bases. CDR1 is SGDLS and CDR2 is YYNGEE in the germline V gene. The CDR3 DNA sequence: TGTGCCAGCAGCGTAGCTTCCTACAATGAGCAGTTCTTC. This codes for CASSVASYNEQFF. Full variable domain (outside the CDR3, taken from reference TRBV9 and TRBJ2-1): DSGVTQTPKHLITATGQRVTLRCSPRSGDLSVYWYQQSLDQGLQFLIQYYNGEERAKGNILERFSAQQFPDLHSELNLSSLELGDSALYFCASSVASYNEQFFGPGTRLTVL.

V is TRBV4-1 and J is TRBJ2-1; D possibly corresponds to TRBD2 (6 bases). Trimming stripped 4 bases from V and 7 bases from J, with 8 bases between. The CDR3 consists of 12 residues. CDR1 is MGHRA and CDR2 is YSYEKL in the germline V gene. Here the CDR3 reads CASSPGTNEQFF. In DNA form, the CDR3 reads TGCGCCAGCAGCCCCGGGACTAATGAGCAGTTCTTC.

The genes are TRBV29-1 and TRBJ2-5; 7 bases fit TRBD2. The CDR3 length is 15 residues. V lost 3 bases to trimming and J lost 0 bases; unmatched junction nucleotides: 7. Germline CDR1 reads SQVTM; CDR2 reads ANQGSEA. The CDR3 DNA follows: TGCAGCGTTGAGCGAAGCGGGGCGTACCAAGAGACCCAGTACTTC. This codes for CSVERSGAYQETQYF.

The chain is built from TRBV4-2 and TRBJ1-5, with D possibly TRBD1 on 5 matching bases. The CDR3 consists of 16 residues. With 1 base removed from V and 4 bases from J, the gap between germline ends came to 14 bases. From germline, CDR1 is LGHNA and CDR2 YNFKEQ. The CDR3, as DNA: TGTGCCAGCAGCCAAGTGGCCAGGGTATCAAATCAGCCCCAGCATTTT. Translated, it gives CASSQVARVSNQPQHF.

This chain uses TRBV6-5 with TRBJ1-5, with D unclear. The germline CDR1 and CDR2 sequences are MNHEY and SVGAGI. The CDR3 has 13 amino acids. CDR3 sequence reads: CATRLYSNQPQHF. CDR3 in DNA: TGTGCTACGAGACTTTATAGCAATCAGCCCCAGCATTTT.

The V and J genes are TRBV27 and TRBJ2-3, with 8 bases lining up with TRBD2. Germline V gene lookup returns CDR1 MNHEY and CDR2 SMNVEV (reference sequence). CDR3 length: 13 amino acids. J lost 4 bases, V lost 5 bases, and 2 bases had no gene match. In DNA, the CDR3 is TGTGCCAGCAGTACGACTAGCGCAGATACGCAGTATTTT. Amino acids: CASSTTSADTQYF.

This chain connects TRBV27 to TRBJ1-1; D is ambiguous. V lost 2 bases and J lost 1, with 11 bases in between. The CDR3 has 15 amino acids. Germline V gene lookup returns CDR1 MNHEY and CDR2 SMNVEV (reference sequence). The CDR3 loop is CASSLGRRGNTEAFF. The CDR3 DNA follows: TGTGCCAGCAGTTTAGGGAGACGGGGGAACACTGAAGCTTTCTTT.

The chain carries TRBV13 and TRBJ1-5; possibly TRBD1 for D (6 bases). Germline V CDR1 and CDR2: PRHDT, FYEKMQ (reference sequence). The CDR3 is 12 residues long. V was clipped by 5 bases and J by 6 bases, with 8 bases between them. In DNA form, the CDR3 reads TGTGCCAGCAGCGCAGGGGTTCAGCCCCAGCATTTT. This encodes CASSAGVQPQHF.

The chain uses TRBV12-5 and TRBJ1-1, with D maybe TRBD1 (5 bases). The CDR3 sequence is 13 residues long. Germline loops: CDR1 LGHNT, CDR2 FRNRAP. Trimming removed 7 bases at V and 5 bases at J, with 14 bases between. The CDR3 region is CASADPRGTEAFF. CDR3 in DNA: TGTGCTAGTGCCGACCCCCGGGGGACTGAAGCTTTCTTT.

This clone was counted a single time. The CDR3 DNA is TGTGCCAGCTCAGGAGGACAGGGGCACGAGCAGTACGTC. It codes for CASSGGQGHEQYV. The chain recombines TRBV18 with TRBJ2-7, with 9 bases fitting TRBD1. Germline-derived CDR1 and CDR2 are KGHSH and LQKENI. The CDR3 has 13 amino acids. J lost 5 bases, V lost 5 bases, and 4 bases had no gene match.

This clone has a handful of counts. This chain connects TRBV9 to TRBJ2-1; possibly TRBD2 for D (5 bases). Germline V lookup: CDR1 SGDLS, CDR2 YYNGEE. V was trimmed by 0 bases and J by 0 bases, leaving 16 bases between them. The CDR3 is 18 residues long. CDR3 residues: CASSVVVASGSSYNEQFF. For the CDR3, the DNA is TGTGCCAGCAGCGTAGTGGTGGCGAGTGGGAGCTCCTACAATGAGCAGTTCTTC.

The chain recombines TRBV7-9 with TRBJ2-5; 9 positions match TRBD1. V trimming: 5 bases; J trimming: 4 bases; junction bases outside the gene matches: 8. Germline CDR1 and CDR2: SEHNR and FQNEAQ (reference sequence). CDR3 length: 15 residues. CDR3 protein: CASSTRDRAVETQYF. For the CDR3, the DNA is TGTGCCAGCAGCACTCGGGACAGGGCCGTAGAGACCCAGTACTTC.

The V gene is TRBV5-6, the J gene TRBJ1-2, with TRBD1 matching 7 bases. Trimming cost V 2 bases and J 8 bases; bases outside gene matches: 12. The germline V gene encodes CDR1 SGHDT and CDR2 YYEEEE. This CDR3 region has 15 residues. The CDR3 protein is CASSFLARGIRGYTF. The CDR3, as DNA: TGTGCCAGCAGCTTCCTAGCCAGGGGGATTCGAGGCTACACCTTC. Filled out from reference TRBV5-6 and TRBJ1-2, the complete variable domain reads DAGVTQSPTHLIKTRGQQVTLRCSPKSGHDTVSWYQQALGQGPQFIFQYYEEEERQRGNFPDRFSGHQFPNYSSELNVNALLLGDSALYLCASSFLARGIRGYTFGSGTRLTVV.

The chain combines TRBV30 with TRBJ2-1; 7 nucleotides match TRBD1. This CDR3 region has 13 residues. V shed 2 bases and J 8 bases; nucleotides not matched to a gene: 6. Germline CDR1 reads GTSNPN; CDR2 reads SVGIG (reference sequence). CDR3 in amino acids: CAWSTGVFDEQFF. The CDR3 bases are TGTGCCTGGAGTACAGGGGTTTTCGATGAGCAGTTCTTC.